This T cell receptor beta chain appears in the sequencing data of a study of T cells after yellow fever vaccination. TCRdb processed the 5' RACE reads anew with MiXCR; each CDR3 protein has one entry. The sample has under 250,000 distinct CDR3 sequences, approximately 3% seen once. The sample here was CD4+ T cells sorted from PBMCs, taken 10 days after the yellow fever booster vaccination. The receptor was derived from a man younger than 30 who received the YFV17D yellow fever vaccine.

CDR3 amino acids: CATATGSGANVLTF. The DNA for the CDR3 is TGTGCCACCGCGACAGGGTCGGGGGCCAACGTCCTGACTTTC. V and J are TRBV6-6 and TRBJ2-6, with 7 bases lining up with TRBD1. J gave up 4 bases and V 10 bases, and 7 bases lay outside the gene matches. The CDR3 contains 14 residues. Germline CDR1 reads MNHNY; CDR2 reads SVGAGI (reference sequence).